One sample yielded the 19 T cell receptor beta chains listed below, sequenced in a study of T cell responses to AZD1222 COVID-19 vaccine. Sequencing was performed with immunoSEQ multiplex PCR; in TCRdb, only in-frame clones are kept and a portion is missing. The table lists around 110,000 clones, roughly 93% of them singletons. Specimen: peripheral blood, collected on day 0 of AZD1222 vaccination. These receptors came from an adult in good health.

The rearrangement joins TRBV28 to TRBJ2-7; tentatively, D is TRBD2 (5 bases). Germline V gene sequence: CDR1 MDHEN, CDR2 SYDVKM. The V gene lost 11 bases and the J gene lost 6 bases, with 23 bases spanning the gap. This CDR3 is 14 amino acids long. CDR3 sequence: CAAATGSRAGEQYF. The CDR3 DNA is TGTGCCGCTGCGACCGGGTCCCGGGCGGGCGAGCAGTACTTC.

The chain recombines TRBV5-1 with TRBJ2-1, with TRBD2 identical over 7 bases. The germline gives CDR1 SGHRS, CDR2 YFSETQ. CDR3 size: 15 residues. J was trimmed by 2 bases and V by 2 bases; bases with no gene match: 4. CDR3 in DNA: TGCGCCAGCAGCTTTTCCAGCGGGACCTACAATGAGCAGTTCTTC. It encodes CASSFSSGTYNEQFF.

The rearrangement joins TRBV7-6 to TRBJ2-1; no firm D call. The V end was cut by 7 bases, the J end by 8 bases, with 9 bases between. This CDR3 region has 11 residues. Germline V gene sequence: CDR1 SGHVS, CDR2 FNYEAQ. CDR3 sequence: CASNFLDEQFF. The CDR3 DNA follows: TGTGCCAGCAACTTTCTCGATGAGCAGTTCTTC.

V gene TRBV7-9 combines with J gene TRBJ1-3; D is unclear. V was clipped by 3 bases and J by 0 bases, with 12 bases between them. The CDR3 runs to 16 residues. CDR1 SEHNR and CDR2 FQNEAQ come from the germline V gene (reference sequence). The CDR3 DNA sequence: TGTGCCAGCAGCTTTGTTTCGGAAATCTCTGGAAACACCATATATTTT. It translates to CASSFVSEISGNTIYF.

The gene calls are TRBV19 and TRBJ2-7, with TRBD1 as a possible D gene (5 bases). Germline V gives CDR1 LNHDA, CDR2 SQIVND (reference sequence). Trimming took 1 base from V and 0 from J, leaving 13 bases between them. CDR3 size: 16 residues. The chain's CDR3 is CASSIGHSDTSYEQYF. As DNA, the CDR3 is TGTGCCAGTAGTATAGGCCACTCGGACACCTCCTACGAGCAGTACTTC.

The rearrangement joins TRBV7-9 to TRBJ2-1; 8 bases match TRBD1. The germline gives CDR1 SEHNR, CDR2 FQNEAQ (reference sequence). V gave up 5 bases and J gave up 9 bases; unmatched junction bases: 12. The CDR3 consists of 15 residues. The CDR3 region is CASSPRDRSSGEQFF. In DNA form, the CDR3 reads TGTGCCAGCAGCCCCCGGGACAGGTCCTCCGGTGAGCAGTTCTTC.

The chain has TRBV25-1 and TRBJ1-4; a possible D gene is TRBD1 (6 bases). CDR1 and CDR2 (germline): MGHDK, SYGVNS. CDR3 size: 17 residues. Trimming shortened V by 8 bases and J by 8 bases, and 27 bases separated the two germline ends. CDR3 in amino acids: CASPKEGGGLLGEKLFF. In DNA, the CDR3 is TGTGCCAGCCCTAAGGAAGGCGGGGGGCTATTAGGGGAAAAACTGTTTTTT. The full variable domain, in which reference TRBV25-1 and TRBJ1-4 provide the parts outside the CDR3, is EADIYQTPRYLVIGTGKKITLECSQTMGHDKMYWYQQDPGMELHLIHYSYGVNSTEKGDLSSESTVSRIRTEHFPLTLESARPSHTSQYLCASPKEGGGLLGEKLFFGSGTQLSVL.

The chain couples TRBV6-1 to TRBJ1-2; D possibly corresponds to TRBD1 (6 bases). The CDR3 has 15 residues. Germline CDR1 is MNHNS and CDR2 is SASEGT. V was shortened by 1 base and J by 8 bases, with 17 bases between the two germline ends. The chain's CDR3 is CASSEGYGAGVGYTF. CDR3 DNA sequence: TGTGCCAGCAGTGAAGGGTATGGGGCAGGGGTCGGCTACACCTTC.

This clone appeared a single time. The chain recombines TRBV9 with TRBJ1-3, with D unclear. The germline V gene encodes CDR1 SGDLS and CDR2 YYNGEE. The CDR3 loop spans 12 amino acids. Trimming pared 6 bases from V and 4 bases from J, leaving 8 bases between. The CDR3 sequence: CASKGPGNTIYF. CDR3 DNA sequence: TGTGCCAGCAAAGGTCCGGGAAACACCATATATTTT.

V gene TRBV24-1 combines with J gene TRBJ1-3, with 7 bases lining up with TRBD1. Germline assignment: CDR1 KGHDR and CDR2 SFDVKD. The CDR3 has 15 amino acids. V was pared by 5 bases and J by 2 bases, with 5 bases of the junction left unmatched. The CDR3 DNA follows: TGTGCCACCAGTGGCGACAGGGATACTGGAAACACCATATATTTT. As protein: CATSGDRDTGNTIYF.

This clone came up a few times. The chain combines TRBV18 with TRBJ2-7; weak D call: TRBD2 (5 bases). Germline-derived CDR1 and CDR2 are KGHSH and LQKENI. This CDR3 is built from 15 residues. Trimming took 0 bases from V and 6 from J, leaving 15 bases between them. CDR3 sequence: CASSPPSAGMFEQYF. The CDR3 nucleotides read TGTGCCAGCTCACCACCGTCGGCCGGGATGTTCGAGCAGTACTTC. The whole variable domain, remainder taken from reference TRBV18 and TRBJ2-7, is NAGVMQNPRHLVRRRGQEARLRCSPMKGHSHVYWYRQLPEEGLKFMVYLQKENIIDESGMPKERFSAEFPKEGPSILRIQQVVRGDSAAYFCASSPPSAGMFEQYFGPGTRLTVT.

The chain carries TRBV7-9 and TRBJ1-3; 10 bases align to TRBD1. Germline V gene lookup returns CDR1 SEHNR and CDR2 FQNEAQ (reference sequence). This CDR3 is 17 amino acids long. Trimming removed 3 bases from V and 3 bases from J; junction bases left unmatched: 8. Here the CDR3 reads CASSLGGTGDGGNTIYF. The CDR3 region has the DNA TGTGCCAGCAGCTTGGGGGGGACAGGGGACGGTGGAAACACCATATATTTT.

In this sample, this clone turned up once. The CDR3 protein is CASRRYYGYTF. In DNA, the CDR3 is TGTGCCAGCAGAAGATACTATGGCTACACCTTC. The chain combines TRBV6-5 with TRBJ1-2; D gene unclear. CDR1 is MNHEY, CDR2 SVGAGI, per germline. The V gene lost 6 bases and the J gene lost 3 bases, with 5 bases spanning the gap. The CDR3 spans 11 residues.

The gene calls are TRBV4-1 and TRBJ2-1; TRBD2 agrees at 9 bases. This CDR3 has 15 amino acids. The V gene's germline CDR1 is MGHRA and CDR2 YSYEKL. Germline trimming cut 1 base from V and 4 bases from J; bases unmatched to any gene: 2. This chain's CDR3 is CASSQVTSGYNEQFF. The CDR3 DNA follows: TGCGCCAGCAGCCAAGTCACTAGCGGGTACAATGAGCAGTTCTTC.

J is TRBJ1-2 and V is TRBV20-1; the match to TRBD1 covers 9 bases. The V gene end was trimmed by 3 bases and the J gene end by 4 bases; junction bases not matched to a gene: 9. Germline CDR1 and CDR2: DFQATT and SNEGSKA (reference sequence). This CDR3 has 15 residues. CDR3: CSASGGQGESYGYTF. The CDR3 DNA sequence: TGCAGTGCTAGTGGGGGACAGGGAGAAAGCTATGGCTACACCTTC.

CDR3 DNA: TGTGCCAGCAGTCCGAGTTGGGGCGATTTTTATAATTCACCCCTCCACTTT. This gives the protein CASSPSWGDFYNSPLHF. The chain is built from TRBV27 and TRBJ1-6; a weak D match, TRBD1 (5 bases). This CDR3 region has 17 residues. V was clipped by 5 bases and J by 4 bases, with 18 bases between them. CDR1 is MNHEY, CDR2 SMNVEV, per germline (reference sequence).

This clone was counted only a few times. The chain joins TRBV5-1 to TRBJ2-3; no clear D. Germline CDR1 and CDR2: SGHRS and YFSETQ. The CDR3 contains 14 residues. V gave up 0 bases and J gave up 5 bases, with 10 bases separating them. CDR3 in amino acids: CASSLGTAIDTQYF. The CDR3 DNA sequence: TGCGCCAGCAGCTTGGGCACCGCTATAGATACGCAGTATTTT.

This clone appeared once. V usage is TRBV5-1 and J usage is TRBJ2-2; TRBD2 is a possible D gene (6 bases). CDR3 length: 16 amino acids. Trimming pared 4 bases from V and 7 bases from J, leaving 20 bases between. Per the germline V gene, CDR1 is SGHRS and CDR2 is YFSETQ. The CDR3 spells CASSPQTSRRDGELFF. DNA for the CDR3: TGCGCCAGCAGCCCCCAGACTAGTCGGCGGGACGGGGAGCTGTTTTTT. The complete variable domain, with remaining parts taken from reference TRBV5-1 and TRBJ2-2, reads KAGVTQTPRYLIKTRGQQVTLSCSPISGHRSVSWYQQTPGQGLQFLFEYFSETQRNKGNFPGRFSGRQFSNSRSEMNVSTLELGDSALYLCASSPQTSRRDGELFFGEGSRLTVL.

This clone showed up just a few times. This CDR3 is CASSGQTNQPQHF. The CDR3 nucleotides read TGCGCCAGTAGTGGACAGACTAATCAGCCCCAGCATTTT. V is TRBV4-1 and J is TRBJ1-5, with a weak D call TRBD1 (6 bases). Germline CDR1 MGHRA, CDR2 YSYEKL. The germline V and J ends were trimmed by 9 bases and 4 bases, with 13 bases remaining between them. The CDR3 is 13 residues long.